What follows is one T cell receptor (beta chain) and its context. The sample originates from a study of cytomegalovirus exposure and HLA in healthy donors. On the study more broadly: Previous work identified some 120 million unique TCR beta sequences from roughly 170 million T cells.

The V gene's germline CDR1 is SGHRS and CDR2 YFSETQ. This CDR3 comprises 14 residues. With 1 base removed from V and 6 bases from J, the gap between germline ends came to 12 bases. PCR was performed using 60 Vbeta and 13 Jbeta primers. TCRdb's copy holds only in-frame clones and misses some; the assay was immunoSEQ multiplex PCR. This table holds 160,000 or so clones, 60% to 85% found once. The rearrangement uses TRBV5-1 and TRBJ2-3; TRBD2 is a possible D gene (6 bases). Specimen: PBMCs. The clonotype comes from a man younger than 40 in good health and CMV-seropositive. Here the CDR3 DNA reads TGCGCCAGCAGCTTGAGGGCTAGCGCGGATACGCAGTATTTT. Protein sequence: CASSLRASADTQYF.